This T cell receptor beta chain emerged from a study of T cell responses to AZD1222 COVID-19 vaccine (dated by TCRdb to the early 2020s). Broadly, across the study: TCR sequencing covered fewer than 250 trial participants: 207 given two doses of AZD1222 and 26 given two doses of MenACWY control vaccine. Enrollment into the trials was organized by age into subgroups of 18-55, 56-69 and 70-plus years, and those subgroups contained approximately 160, 26 and 62 TCR-sequenced participants, respectively. The paper as a whole reports these results and caveats: Most participants were white British and females outnumbered males, and the authors suggested that clonal diversity may have been underestimated. The whole spike protein was spanned by vaccine-associated CD4 TCRs, and dominant responses were seen in regions 160-218 and 743-854. Because no day 14 peak-response samples were available, the repertoires could be characterized only after the peak T cell response. After two AZD1222 doses, spike-specific TCR breadth and depth were significantly higher than at day 0 and than in MenACWY recipients. Nearly half of unique spike-specific TCRs reportedly recognized epitopes outside regions mutated in the B.1.351 and B.1.1.7 variants. In the small 56-69-year group, the increase in depth fell short of significance, most likely because of low power. Conclusions about previously exposed vaccinees were limited because only six AZD1222 recipients were SARS-CoV-2 seropositive at baseline.

On this clone: This clone's antigen is unknown. No base quality information exists; no much larger clone differs at one position.

What the time point label conveys for this sample: about 28 days (+/-7) after the second vaccine dose. AZD1222 recipients whose second dose came at about 4 weeks and those whose second dose came at about 12 weeks were combined into one group, since spike-specific TCR depth and breadth did not differ between the two schedules. The vaccinee samples were drawn from two UK trials, COV001 and COV002, one of which was a single-blind randomized controlled phase 2/3 trial testing AZD1222 (ChAdOx1 nCoV-19) in healthy adults. For TCRbeta chain sequencing, PBMC samples were collected from trial participants at day 0 and at day 28 after the second dose. The CDR3 regions of human TCRbeta chains were subjected to immunosequencing. Under the source paper's analysis protocol: Repertoire TCRs were checked for matches against a reference library of SARS-CoV-2-specific TCRs that had been generated using the MIRA antigen-specificity platform. Breadth meant the fraction of unique TCRs that were SARS-CoV-2-associated, whereas depth meant the fraction of total T cells that were SARS-CoV-2-associated. Using the MIRA data, each spike-specific TCR was assigned both to the spike region to which the TCR was reactive and to a CD4 or CD8 class. Log10-transformed breadth and depth values were compared by one-way ANOVA with Sidak's multiple comparisons tests. The source is immuneACCESS, and TCRdb retained only in-frame sequences with V and J called. Part of the clones is not carried over; for the studies checked, unresolved V genes explain less than half of this, and the remainder is unexplained. That table furnishes V, J and clone size, whereas the DNA furnished D and trimming. The sample contains 20,000 to 30,000 clones, 88% of them found a single time. The biggest ten clones account for roughly 2.5% of the sample.

The specimen comprised peripheral blood, sampled 28 days after the second AZD1222 dose. This sequence was found in an adult who received the AZD1222 COVID-19 vaccine.

The CDR3 protein sequence reads: CASSLGGQGTGELFF. DNA sequence: TGTGCCAGCAGCTTAGGGGGCCAGGGAACCGGGGAGCTGTTTTTT. The sequence joins TRBV11-3 to TRBJ2-2; the D segment could be TRBD1, given 5 matching bases. Including cysteine and phenylalanine, the CDR3 has 15 amino acids. Solely the CDR3 DNA is kept, with 45 bases framed from the first base. Sequences SGHNT (CDR1) and YENEEA (CDR2) are obtained from the germline V gene. V gives up 1 base and J gives up 5 bases, and the segment between their germline ends measures 11 bases.